This T cell receptor (beta chain) was obtained from a study of blood T cell repertoires in COVID-19. On the study more broadly: Sites across the United States, Italy and Spain contributed samples from acute and convalescent COVID-19. PBMCs, B-cell-depleted T cells, or T cells were the source of the cDNA or gDNA that made up the material.

The CDR3 runs 16 residues. The ends lost 2 bases at V and 4 bases at J; junction bases unmatched: 6. Germline values: CDR1 SGHVS, CDR2 FNYEAQ. How the authors handled the data: From reference gene primer amplification, estimates of nucleated cell counts were derived. Measured with immunoSEQ multiplex PCR; TCRdb has only the in-frame clones, and not every one. V and J calls plus clone size are reproduced from that table; the DNA served to infer D and trimming. This table has 45,000 to 65,000 clones, approximately 88% appearing once. This rearrangement joins TRBV7-6 to TRBJ1-4; TRBD1 matches at 8 bases. The clonotype originates from a human donor in a cohort sampled during active COVID-19. Material for sequencing was peripheral blood. CDR3 residues: CASSLRTGLYNEKLFF. For the CDR3, the DNA is TGTGCCAGCAGCTTAAGGACAGGGCTGTATAATGAAAAACTGTTTTTT.